The 5 T cell receptor beta chains listed next were all sequenced from one sample in a study of CD8+ T cells in alopecia areata. RNA, once extracted, was reverse transcribed into cDNA for use as the sequencing template. TCRdb's table, derived via immunoSEQ multiplex PCR, lists solely in-frame clones and lacks some. The repertoire includes 100,000 to 150,000 clones, around 50% of them detected once, and roughly a tenth sits in the top ten. The specimen sequenced was NKG2D-low CD8+ T cells sorted from blood. The receptors were gathered from a human donor with alopecia areata.

This clone was observed a few times. This sequence joins TRBV2 and TRBJ2-6; D might be TRBD1 (7 bases). This CDR3 spans 14 amino acids. Germline V gene sequence: CDR1 SNHLY, CDR2 FYNNEI. Trimming shortened V by 8 bases and J by 4 bases, and 12 bases separated the two germline ends. The DNA of the CDR3 is TGTGCCAGCCGCGGGACAGACGGGGCCAACGTCCTGACTTTC. Translating gives CASRGTDGANVLTF.

This chain uses TRBV27 with TRBJ2-1, with 8 bases identical to TRBD2. The CDR3 is 12 residues long. The germline gives CDR1 MNHEY, CDR2 SMNVEV (reference sequence). After removal of 10 bases from V and 5 bases from J, the junction contained 4 bases not matched to a gene. CDR3 protein: CATSGGDNEQFF. The CDR3 DNA follows: TGTGCCACGTCGGGGGGGGACAATGAGCAGTTCTTC.

This clone was detected a few times. This sequence joins TRBV29-1 and TRBJ2-7, with a possible D match to TRBD1 (5 bases). There are 13 residues in the CDR3. Germline-derived CDR1 and CDR2 are SQVTM and ANQGSEA. V was shortened by 1 base and J by 2 bases, with 9 bases between the two germline ends. The CDR3 loop reads CSVEGTNTYEQYF. The DNA for the CDR3 is TGCAGCGTTGAAGGGACAAACACCTACGAGCAGTACTTC.

This chain connects TRBV2 to TRBJ2-7; D not resolved. Germline V gives CDR1 SNHLY, CDR2 FYNNEI. The CDR3 is 10 residues long. V shed 2 bases and J shed 6 bases, with 2 bases lying between them. CDR3 residues: CASSELEQYF. CDR3 nucleotides: TGTGCCAGCAGTGAACTCGAGCAGTACTTC.

This clone was picked up a small number of times. V is TRBV11-2 and J is TRBJ2-5; D may correspond to TRBD1 or TRBD2 (6 bases each). Trimming removed 7 bases at V and 5 bases at J, with 17 bases between. The CDR3 length is 14 residues. Germline lookup yields CDR1 SGHAT and CDR2 FQNNGV. CDR3 sequence (DNA): TGTGCCAGCACCCTTGGGGGGCGCGGGGAGACCCAGTACTTC. Protein: CASTLGGRGETQYF.